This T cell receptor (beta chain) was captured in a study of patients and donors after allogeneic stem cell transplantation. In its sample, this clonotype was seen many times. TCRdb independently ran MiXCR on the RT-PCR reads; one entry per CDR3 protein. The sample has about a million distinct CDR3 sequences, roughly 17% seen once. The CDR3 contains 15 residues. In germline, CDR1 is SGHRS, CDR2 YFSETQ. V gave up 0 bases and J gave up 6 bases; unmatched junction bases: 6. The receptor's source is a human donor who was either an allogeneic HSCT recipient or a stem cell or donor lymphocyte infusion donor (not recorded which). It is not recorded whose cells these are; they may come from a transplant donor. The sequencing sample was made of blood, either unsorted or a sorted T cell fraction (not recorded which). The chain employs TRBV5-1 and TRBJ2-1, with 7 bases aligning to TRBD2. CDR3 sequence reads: CASSLGAGVSNEQFF. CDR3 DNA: TGCGCCAGCAGCTTGGGGGCGGGAGTATCCAATGAGCAGTTCTTC.